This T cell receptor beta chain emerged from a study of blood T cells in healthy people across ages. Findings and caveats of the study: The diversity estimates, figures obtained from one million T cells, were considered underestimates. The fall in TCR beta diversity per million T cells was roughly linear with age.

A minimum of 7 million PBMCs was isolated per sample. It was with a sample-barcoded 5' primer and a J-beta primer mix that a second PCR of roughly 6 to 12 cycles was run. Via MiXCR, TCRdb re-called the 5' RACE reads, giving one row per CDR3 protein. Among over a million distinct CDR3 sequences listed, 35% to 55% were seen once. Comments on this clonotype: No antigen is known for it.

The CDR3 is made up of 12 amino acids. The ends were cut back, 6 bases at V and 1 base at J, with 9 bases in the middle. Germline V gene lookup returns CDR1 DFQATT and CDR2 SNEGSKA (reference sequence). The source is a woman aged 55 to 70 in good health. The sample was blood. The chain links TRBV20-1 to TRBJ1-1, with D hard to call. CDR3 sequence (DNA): TGCAGTGCAGACCTACAGAACACTGAAGCTTTCTTT. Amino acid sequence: CSADLQNTEAFF.